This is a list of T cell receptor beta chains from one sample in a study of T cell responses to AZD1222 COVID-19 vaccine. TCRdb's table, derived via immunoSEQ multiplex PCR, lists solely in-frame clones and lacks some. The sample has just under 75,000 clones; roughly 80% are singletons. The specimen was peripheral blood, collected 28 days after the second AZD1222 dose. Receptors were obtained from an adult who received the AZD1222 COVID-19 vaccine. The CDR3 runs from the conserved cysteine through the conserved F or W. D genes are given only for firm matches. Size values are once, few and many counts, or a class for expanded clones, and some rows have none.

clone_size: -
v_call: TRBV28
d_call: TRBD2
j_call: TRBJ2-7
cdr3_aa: CASSLAGAKYEQYF
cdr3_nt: TGTGCCAGCAGTTTAGCGGGAGCGAAATACGAGCAGTACTTC

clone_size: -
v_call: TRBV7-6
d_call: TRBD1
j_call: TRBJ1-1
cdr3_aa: CASSFPGQGEAFF
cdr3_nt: TGTGCCAGCAGCTTCCCGGGACAGGGTGAAGCTTTCTTT

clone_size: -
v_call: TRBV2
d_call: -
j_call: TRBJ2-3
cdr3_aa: CARMDSPRTDTQYF
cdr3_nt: TGTGCCAGGATGGACAGTCCTCGCACAGATACGCAGTATTTT

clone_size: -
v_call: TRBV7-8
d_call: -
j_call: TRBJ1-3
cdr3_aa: CASSSVDSTTTIYF
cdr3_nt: TGTGCCAGCAGCTCAGTGGACAGCACCACAACCATATATTTT

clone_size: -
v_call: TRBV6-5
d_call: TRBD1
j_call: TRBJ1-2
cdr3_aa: CASSYKGQLYGYTF
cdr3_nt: TGTGCCAGCAGTTACAAGGGACAGCTATATGGCTACACCTTC

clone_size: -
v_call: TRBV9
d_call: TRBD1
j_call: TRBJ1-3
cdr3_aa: CASSRTGGALESGGNTIYF
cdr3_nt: TGTGCCAGCAGCCGAACAGGGGGCGCTTTGGAGTCTGGTGGAAACACCATATATTTT

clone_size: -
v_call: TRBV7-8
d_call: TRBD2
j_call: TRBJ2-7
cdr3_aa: CASSLGTGLASAGDEQYF
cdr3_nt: TGTGCCAGCAGCTTAGGGACGGGACTAGCGTCCGCAGGGGACGAGCAGTACTTC

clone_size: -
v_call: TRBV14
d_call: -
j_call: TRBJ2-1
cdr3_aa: CASSQTGGLTRDNYNEQFF
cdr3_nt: TGTGCCAGCAGCCAAACCGGCGGATTGACAAGAGATAACTACAATGAGCAGTTCTTC

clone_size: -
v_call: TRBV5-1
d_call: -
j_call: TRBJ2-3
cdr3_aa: CASSTGQRAGTDTQYF
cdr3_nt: TGCGCCAGCAGCACGGGACAGCGGGCGGGCACAGATACGCAGTATTTT

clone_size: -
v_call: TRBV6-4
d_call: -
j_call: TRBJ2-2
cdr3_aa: CASSRVANTGELFF
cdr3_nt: TGTGCCAGCAGTAGGGTCGCGAACACCGGGGAGCTGTTTTTT

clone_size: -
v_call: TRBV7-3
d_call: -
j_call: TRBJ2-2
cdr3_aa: CASSTQGDTGELFF
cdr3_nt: TGTGCCAGCAGTACCCAAGGGGACACCGGGGAGCTGTTTTTT

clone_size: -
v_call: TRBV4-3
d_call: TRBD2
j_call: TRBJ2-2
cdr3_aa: CASSSGDSGRSNTGELFF
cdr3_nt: TGCGCCAGCAGCTCTGGAGACAGCGGGAGGTCTAACACCGGGGAGCTGTTTTTT

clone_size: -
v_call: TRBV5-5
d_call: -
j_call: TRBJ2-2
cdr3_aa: CASSLMRTNTGELFF
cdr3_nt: TGTGCCAGCAGCTTGATGCGCACGAACACCGGGGAGCTGTTTTTT

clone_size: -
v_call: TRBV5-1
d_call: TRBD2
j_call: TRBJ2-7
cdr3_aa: CASSGGRVGYEQYF
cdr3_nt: TGCGCCAGCAGCGGCGGGAGGGTGGGCTACGAGCAGTACTTC

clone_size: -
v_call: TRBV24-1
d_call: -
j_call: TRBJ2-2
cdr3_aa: CATSVEWSTGELFF
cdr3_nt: TGTGCCACCAGTGTTGAATGGAGCACCGGGGAGCTGTTTTTT

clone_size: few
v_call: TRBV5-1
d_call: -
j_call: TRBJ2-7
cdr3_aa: CASSLGVNGEQYF
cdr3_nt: TGCGCCAGCAGCTTGGGGGTGAACGGGGAGCAGTACTTC

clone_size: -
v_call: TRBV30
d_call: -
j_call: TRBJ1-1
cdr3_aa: CAWNWAGTNTEAFF
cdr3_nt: TGTGCCTGGAATTGGGCAGGGACAAACACTGAAGCTTTCTTT

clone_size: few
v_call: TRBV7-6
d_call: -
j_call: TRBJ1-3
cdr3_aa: CASSRRDPASGNTIYF
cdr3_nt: TGTGCCAGCAGCAGGCGGGACCCAGCCTCTGGAAACACCATATATTTT

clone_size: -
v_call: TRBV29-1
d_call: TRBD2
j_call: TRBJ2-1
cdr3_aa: CSVERGGSYNEQFF
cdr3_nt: TGCAGCGTTGAGCGGGGGGGCTCCTACAATGAGCAGTTCTTC

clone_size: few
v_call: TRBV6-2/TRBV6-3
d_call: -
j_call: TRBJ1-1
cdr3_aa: CASSRGFVATEAFF
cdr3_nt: TGTGCCAGCAGTAGGGGGTTCGTTGCGACTGAAGCTTTCTTT

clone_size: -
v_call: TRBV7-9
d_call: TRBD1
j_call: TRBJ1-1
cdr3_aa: CASSPPDRHTEAFF
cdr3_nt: TGTGCCAGCAGCCCCCCGGACAGGCACACTGAAGCTTTCTTT

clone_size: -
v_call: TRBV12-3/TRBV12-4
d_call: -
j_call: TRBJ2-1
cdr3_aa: CASSPWQGNEQFF
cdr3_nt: TGTGCCAGCAGCCCCTGGCAAGGGAATGAGCAGTTCTTC

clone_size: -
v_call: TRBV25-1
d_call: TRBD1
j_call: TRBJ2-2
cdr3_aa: CASRQGAGTGELFF
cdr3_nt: TGTGCCAGCAGGCAGGGGGCGGGCACCGGGGAGCTGTTTTTT

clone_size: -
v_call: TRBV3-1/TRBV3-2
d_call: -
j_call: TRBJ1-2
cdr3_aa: CASSPKGTGRANYGYTF
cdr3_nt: TGTGCCAGCAGCCCCAAGGGAACAGGGAGAGCTAACTATGGCTACACCTTC

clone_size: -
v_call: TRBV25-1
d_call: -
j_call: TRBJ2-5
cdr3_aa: CASSERLGVKYF
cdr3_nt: TGTGCCAGCAGTGAACGGTTAGGTGTCAAGTACTTC

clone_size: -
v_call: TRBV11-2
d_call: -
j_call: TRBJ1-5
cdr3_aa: CASSLVSNQPQHF
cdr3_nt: TGTGCCAGCAGCTTAGTCAGCAATCAGCCCCAGCATTTT

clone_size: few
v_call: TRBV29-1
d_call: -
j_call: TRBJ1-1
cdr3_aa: CSFSRTPVYQAFF
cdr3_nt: TGCAGCTTCTCCCGGACTCCCGTCTATCAAGCTTTCTTT

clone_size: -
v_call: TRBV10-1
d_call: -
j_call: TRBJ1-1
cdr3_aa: CASSESRGGNTEAFF
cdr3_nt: TGCGCCAGCAGTGAGTCGCGTGGGGGGAACACTGAAGCTTTCTTT

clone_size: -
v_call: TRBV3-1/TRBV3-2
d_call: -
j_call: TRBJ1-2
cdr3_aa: CASSPGQMGYTF
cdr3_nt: TGTGCCAGCAGCCCCGGACAGATGGGCTACACCTTC

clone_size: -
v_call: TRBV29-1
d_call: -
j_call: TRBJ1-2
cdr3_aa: CSVEDTASANYGYTF
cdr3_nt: TGCAGCGTTGAAGATACGGCGTCAGCTAACTATGGCTACACCTTC

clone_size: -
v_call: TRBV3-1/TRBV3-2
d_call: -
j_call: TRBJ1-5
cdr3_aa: CASSQSTRGAQHF
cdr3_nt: TGTGCCAGCAGCCAAAGCACTAGGGGGGCCCAGCATTTT

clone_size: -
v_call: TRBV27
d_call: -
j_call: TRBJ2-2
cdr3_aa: CASSLLAGELFF
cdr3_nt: TGTGCCAGCAGTTTACTGGCCGGGGAGCTGTTTTTT

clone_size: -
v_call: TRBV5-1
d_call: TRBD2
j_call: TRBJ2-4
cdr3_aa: CASSPGGRQENIQYF
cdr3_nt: TGCGCCAGCAGCCCGGGAGGCAGGCAGGAAAACATTCAGTACTTC

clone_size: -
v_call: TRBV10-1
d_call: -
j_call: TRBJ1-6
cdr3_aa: CASLVEPPKVNSPLHF
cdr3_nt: TGCGCCAGCCTGGTCGAGCCTCCCAAGGTTAATTCACCCCTCCACTTT

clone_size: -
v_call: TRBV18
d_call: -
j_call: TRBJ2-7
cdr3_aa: CASSPRADYEQYF
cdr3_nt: TGTGCCAGCTCACCACGGGCGGATTACGAGCAGTACTTC

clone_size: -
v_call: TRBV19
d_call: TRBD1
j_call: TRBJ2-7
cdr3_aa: CASSRDRRYEQYF
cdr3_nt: TGTGCCAGTAGCCGGGACAGGCGGTACGAGCAGTACTTC

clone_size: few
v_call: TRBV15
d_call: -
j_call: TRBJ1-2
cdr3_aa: CATSRETADGYTF
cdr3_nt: TGTGCCACCAGCAGAGAGACGGCAGATGGCTACACCTTC

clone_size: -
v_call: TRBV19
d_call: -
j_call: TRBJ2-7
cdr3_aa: CASSPGAGINEQYF
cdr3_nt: TGTGCCAGTAGTCCAGGGGCAGGAATCAACGAGCAGTACTTC

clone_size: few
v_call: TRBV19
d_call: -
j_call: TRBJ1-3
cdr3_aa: CASSEDSGNTIYF
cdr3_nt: TGTGCCAGTAGTGAAGACTCTGGAAACACCATATATTTT

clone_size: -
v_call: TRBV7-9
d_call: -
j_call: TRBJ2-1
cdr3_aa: CASSLSGAGDEQFF
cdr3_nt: TGTGCCAGCAGCTTATCAGGGGCGGGGGATGAGCAGTTCTTC

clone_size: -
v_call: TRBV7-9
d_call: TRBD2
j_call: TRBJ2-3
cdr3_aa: CASSSLAGPTDTQYF
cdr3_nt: TGTGCCAGCAGCTCATTAGCGGGACCCACAGATACGCAGTATTTT